This T cell receptor beta chain was recorded in a study of blood T cell repertoires in COVID-19. Clones were read by immunoSEQ multiplex PCR, and TCRdb kept only the in-frame ones, dropping some. The profile covers 250,000 to 300,000 clones, with about 80% appearing a single time and 3.4% taken by the ten largest. Source material: PBMCs or T cells enriched from blood (not recorded which). The receptor's source is a man aged 45-65 years who had recovered from COVID-19.

CDR3 in amino acids: CASMGGTTGELFF. CDR3 nucleotides: TGTGCCAGCATGGGAGGTACAACCGGGGAGCTGTTTTTT. V and J are TRBV7-8 and TRBJ2-2, with a possible D match to TRBD2 (6 bases). This CDR3 is built from 13 residues. Between the trimmed V and J ends, which lost 7 bases and 5 bases, there was a span of 11 bases. Germline V lookup: CDR1 SGHVS, CDR2 FQNEAQ.